The T cell receptor (beta chain) described here comes from a study of blood T cells in healthy people across ages. CDR3 length: 17 amino acids. V lost 6 bases and J lost 4; bases outside the gene matches: 14. CDR1 and CDR2 (germline): MNHEY, SMNVEV (reference sequence). It was with a sample-barcoded 5' primer and a J-beta primer mix that a second PCR of roughly 7 to 12 cycles was run. TCRdb redid the calling of the 5' RACE reads with MiXCR, one entry per CDR3 protein. The sample contains roughly 1.7 million distinct CDR3 sequences, roughly 32% of which appear only once. Every sample had a minimum of 6.5 million PBMCs isolated. Broader study findings: The study could not conclusively compare naive and antigen-experienced cells, given its unsorted PBMCs. Because donor CMV status was unknown, expanded clonotype changes were possibly confounded. More naive CD4+ cells and higher diversity were found in long-lived than in aged donors.

For this clonotype: What it recognizes is unknown.

The sequence was obtained from a woman aged 25 to 39 in good health. V is TRBV27 and J is TRBJ2-7; 11 positions agree with TRBD1. Material for sequencing was blood. CDR3: CASSPIALDRGLYEQYF. CDR3 bases: TGTGCCAGCAGCCCTATCGCGTTGGACAGGGGGCTTTACGAGCAGTACTTC.